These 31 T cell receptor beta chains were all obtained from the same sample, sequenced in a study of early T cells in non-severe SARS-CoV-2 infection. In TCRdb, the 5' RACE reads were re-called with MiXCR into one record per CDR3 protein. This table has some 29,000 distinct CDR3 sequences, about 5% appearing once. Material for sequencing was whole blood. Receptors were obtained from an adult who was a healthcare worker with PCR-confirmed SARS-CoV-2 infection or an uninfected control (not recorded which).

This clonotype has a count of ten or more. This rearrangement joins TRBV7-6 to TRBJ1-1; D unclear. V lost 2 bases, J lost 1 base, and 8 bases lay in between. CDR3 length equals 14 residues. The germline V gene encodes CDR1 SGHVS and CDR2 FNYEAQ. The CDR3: CASSLRGRNTEAFF. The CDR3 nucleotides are TGTGCCAGCAGCTTACGTGGGAGGAACACTGAAGCTTTCTTT.

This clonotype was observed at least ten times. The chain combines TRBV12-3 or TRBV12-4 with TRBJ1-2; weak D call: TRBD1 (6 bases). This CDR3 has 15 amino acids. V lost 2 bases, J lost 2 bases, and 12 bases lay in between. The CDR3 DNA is TGTGCCAGCAGTTTAAATGGGGGCGGAAACTATGGCTACACCTTC. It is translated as CASSLNGGGNYGYTF.

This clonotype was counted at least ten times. The CDR3 coding sequence is TGCAGTGCTTCTAGGACACTAAACTCCTACGAGCAGTACTTC. Protein product: CSASRTLNSYEQYF. This sequence joins TRBV20-1 and TRBJ2-7, with a tentative D call TRBD1 (5 bases). The V gene's germline CDR1 is DFQATT and CDR2 SNEGSKA (reference sequence). Trimming left V 5 bases short and J 0 bases short, with 14 bases between. The CDR3 consists of 14 residues.

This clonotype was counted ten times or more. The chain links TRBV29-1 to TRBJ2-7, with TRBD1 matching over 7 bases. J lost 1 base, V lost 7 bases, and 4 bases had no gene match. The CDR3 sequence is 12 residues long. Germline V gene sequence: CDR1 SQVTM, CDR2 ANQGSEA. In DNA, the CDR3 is TGCAGCGCCCGGGGACAGTCCTACGAGCAGTACTTC. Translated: CSARGQSYEQYF.

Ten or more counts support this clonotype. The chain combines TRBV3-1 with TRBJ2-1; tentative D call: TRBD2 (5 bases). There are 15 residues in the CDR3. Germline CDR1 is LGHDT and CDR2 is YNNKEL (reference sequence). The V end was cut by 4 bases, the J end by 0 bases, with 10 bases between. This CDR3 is CASSRSGSSYNEQFF. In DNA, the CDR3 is TGTGCCAGCAGCCGCTCTGGGAGCTCCTACAATGAGCAGTTCTTC.

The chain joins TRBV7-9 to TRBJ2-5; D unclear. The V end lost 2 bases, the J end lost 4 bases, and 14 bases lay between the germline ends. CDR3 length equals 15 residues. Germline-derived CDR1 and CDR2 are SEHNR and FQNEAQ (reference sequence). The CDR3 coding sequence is TGTGCCAGCAGCTTATACTCAGGCGCAGGAGAGACCCAGTACTTC. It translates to CASSLYSGAGETQYF.

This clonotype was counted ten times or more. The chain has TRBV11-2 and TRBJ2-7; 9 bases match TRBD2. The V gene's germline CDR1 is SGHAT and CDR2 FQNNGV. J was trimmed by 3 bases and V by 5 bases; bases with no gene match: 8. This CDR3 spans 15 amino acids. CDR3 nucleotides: TGTGCCAGCAGCCTAACTAGCGGGTCACGCTACGAGCAGTACTTC. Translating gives CASSLTSGSRYEQYF.

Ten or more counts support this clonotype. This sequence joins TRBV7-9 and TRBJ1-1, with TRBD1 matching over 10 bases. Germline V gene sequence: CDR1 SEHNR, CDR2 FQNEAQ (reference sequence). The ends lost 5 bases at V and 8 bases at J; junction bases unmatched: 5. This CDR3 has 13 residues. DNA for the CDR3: TGTGCCAGCAGCCCGCCGGGACAGGGGGAAGCTTTCTTT. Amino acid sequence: CASSPPGQGEAFF.

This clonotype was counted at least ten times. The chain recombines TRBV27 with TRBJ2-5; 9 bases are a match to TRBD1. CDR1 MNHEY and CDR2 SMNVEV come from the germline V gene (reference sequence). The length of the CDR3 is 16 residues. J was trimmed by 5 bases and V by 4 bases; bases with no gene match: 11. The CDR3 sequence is CASSSYGTGLRETQYF. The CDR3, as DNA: TGTGCCAGCAGTTCGTACGGGACAGGGCTTCGGGAGACCCAGTACTTC.

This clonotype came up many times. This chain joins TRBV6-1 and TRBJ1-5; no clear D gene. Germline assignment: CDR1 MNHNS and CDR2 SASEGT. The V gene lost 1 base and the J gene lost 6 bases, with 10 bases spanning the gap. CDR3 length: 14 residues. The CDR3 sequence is CASSEVYSSQPQHF. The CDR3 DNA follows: TGTGCCAGCAGTGAAGTATATTCGTCTCAGCCCCAGCATTTT.

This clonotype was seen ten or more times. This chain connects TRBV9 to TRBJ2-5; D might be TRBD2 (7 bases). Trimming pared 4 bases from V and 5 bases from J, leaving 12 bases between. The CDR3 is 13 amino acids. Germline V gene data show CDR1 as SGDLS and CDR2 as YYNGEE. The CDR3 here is CASSPSGGETQYF. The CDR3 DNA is TGTGCCAGCAGCCCTTCGGGGGGCGAGACCCAGTACTTC.

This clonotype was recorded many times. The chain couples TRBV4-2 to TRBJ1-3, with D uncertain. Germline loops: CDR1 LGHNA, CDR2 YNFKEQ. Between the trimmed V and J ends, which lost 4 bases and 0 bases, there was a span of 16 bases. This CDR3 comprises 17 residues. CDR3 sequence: CASSPYGSSDSGNTIYF. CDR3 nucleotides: TGTGCCAGCAGCCCTTACGGTAGTTCCGACTCTGGAAACACCATATATTTT.

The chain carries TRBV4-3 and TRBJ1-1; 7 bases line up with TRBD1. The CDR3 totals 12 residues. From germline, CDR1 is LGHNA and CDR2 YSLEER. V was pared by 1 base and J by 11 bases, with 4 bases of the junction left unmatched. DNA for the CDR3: TGCGCCAGCAGCCAAGTGACAGGGCGGGCTTTCTTT. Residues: CASSQVTGRAFF.

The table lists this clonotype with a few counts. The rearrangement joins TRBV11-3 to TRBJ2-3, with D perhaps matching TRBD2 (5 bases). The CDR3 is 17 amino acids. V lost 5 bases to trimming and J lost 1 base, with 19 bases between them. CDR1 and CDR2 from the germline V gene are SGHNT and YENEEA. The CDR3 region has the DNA TGTGCCAGCAGCGCCTGCCTAGCCTCCCCCCGCACAGATACGCAGTATTTT. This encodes CASSACLASPRTDTQYF.

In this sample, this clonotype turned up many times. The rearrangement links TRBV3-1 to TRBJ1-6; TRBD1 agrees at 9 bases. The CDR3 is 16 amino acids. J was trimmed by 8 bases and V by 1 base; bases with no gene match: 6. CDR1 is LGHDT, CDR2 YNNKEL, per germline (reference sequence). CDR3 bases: TGTGCCAGCAGCCAAGCGTTGGGACAGGGTCATTCACCCCTCCACTTT. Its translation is CASSQALGQGHSPLHF. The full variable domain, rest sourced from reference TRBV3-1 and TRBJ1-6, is DTAVSQTPKYLVTQMGNDKSIKCEQNLGHDTMYWYKQDSKKFLKIMFSYNNKELIINETVPNRFSPKSPDKAHLNLHINSLELGDSAVYFCASSQALGQGHSPLHFGNGTRLTVT.

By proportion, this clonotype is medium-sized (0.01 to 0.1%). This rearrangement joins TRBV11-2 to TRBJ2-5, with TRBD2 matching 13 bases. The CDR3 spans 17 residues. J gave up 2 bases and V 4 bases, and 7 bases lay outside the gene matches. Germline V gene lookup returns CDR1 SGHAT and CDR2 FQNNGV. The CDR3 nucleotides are TGTGCCAGCAGCTCCCGGACTAGCGGGGGACCTCAAGAGACCCAGTACTTC. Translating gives CASSSRTSGGPQETQYF.

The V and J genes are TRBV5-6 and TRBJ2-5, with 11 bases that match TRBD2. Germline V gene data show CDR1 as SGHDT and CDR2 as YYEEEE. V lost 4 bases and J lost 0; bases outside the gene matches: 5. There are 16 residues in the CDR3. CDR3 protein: CASSHEGLADQETQYF. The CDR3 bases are TGTGCCAGCAGCCACGAGGGACTAGCGGACCAAGAGACCCAGTACTTC.

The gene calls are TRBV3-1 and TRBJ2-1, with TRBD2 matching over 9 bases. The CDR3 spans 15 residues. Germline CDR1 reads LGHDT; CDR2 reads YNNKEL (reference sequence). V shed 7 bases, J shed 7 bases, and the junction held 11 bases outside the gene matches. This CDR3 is CASKGVAGVGNEQFF. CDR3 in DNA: TGTGCCAGCAAAGGCGTAGCGGGAGTTGGGAATGAGCAGTTCTTC.

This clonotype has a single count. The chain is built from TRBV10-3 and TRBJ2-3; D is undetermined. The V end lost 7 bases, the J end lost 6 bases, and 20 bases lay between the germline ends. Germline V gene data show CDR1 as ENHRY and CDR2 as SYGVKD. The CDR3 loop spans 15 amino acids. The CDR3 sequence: CAIKQDVAVADTQYF. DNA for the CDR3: TGTGCCATCAAGCAGGATGTGGCAGTTGCGGATACGCAGTATTTT.

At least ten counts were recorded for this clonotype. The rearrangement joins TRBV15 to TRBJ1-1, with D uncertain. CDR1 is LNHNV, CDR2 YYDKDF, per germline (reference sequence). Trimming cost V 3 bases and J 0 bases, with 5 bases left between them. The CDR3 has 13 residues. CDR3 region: CATSSGMNTEAFF. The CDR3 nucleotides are TGTGCCACCAGCAGTGGGATGAACACTGAAGCTTTCTTT.

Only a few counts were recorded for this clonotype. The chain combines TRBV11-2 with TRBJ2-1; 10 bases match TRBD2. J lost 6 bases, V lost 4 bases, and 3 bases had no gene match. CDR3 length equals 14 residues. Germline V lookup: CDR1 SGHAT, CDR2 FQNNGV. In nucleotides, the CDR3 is TGTGCCAGCAGCTGGACTAGCGGAATCAATGAGCAGTTCTTC. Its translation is CASSWTSGINEQFF.

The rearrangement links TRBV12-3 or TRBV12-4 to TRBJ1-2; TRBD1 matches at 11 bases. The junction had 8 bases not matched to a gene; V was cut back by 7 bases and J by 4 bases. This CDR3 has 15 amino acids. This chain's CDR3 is CASTHGDRGIYGYTF. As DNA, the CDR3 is TGTGCCAGCACTCATGGGGACAGGGGGATCTATGGCTACACCTTC.

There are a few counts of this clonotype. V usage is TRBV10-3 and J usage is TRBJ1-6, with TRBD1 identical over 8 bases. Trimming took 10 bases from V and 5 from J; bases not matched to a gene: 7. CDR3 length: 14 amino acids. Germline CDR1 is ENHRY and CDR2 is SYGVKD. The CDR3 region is CATSPTGDNSPLHF. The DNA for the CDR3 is TGTGCCACCTCGCCGACAGGGGATAATTCACCCCTCCACTTT.

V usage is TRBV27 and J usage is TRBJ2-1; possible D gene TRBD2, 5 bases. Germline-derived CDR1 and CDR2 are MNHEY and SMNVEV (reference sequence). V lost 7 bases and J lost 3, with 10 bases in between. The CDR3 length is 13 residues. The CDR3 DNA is TGTGCCAGCATGGGAGCGGACTACAATGAGCAGTTCTTC. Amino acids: CASMGADYNEQFF.

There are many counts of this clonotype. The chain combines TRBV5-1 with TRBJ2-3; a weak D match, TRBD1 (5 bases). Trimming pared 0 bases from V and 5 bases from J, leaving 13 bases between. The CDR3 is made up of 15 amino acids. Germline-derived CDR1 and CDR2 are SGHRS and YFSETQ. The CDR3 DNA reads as TGCGCCAGCAGCTTGGCTGGGGCTAGTGGAGATACGCAGTATTTT. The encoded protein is CASSLAGASGDTQYF.

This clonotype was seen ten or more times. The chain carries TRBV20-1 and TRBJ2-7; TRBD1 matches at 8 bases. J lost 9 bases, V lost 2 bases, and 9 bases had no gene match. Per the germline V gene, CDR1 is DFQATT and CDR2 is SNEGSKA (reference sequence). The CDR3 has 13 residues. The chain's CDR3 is CSARRQGSIAQYF. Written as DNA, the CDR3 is TGCAGTGCTAGACGACAGGGGTCAATTGCGCAGTACTTC.

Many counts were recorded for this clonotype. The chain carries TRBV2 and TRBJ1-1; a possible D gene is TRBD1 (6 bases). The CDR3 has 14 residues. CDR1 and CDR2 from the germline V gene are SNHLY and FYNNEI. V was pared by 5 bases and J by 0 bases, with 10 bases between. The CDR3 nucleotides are TGTGCCAGCAGTCGACAGGCGATGAACACTGAAGCTTTCTTT. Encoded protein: CASSRQAMNTEAFF.

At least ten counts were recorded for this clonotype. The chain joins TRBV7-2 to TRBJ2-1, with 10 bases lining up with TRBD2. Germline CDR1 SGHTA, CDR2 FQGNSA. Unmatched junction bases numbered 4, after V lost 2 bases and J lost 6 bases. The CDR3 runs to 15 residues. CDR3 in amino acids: CASSLSLAGANEQFF. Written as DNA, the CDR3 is TGTGCCAGCAGCTTAAGTCTAGCGGGGGCCAATGAGCAGTTCTTC.

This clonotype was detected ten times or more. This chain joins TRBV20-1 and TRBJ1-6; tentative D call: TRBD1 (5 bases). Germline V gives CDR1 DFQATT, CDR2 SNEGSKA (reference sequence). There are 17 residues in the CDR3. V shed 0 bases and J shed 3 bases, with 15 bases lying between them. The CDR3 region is CSARDLGGGFYNSPLHF. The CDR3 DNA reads TGCAGTGCTAGAGATCTCGGTGGGGGATTCTATAATTCACCCCTCCACTTT.

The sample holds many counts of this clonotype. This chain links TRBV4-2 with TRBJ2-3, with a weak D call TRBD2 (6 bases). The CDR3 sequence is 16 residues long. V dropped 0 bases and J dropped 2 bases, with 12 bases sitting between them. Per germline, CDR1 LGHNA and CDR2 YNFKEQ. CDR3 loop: CASSQEPGLATDTQYF. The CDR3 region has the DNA TGTGCCAGCAGCCAAGAACCGGGACTCGCCACAGATACGCAGTATTTT.

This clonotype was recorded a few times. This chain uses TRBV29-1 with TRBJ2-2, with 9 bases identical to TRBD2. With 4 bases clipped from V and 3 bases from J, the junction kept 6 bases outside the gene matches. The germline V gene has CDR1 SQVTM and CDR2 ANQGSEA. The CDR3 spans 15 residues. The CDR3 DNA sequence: TGCAGCGTTGTAGGGGTAGCGGGAGACACCGGGGAGCTGTTTTTT. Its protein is CSVVGVAGDTGELFF.